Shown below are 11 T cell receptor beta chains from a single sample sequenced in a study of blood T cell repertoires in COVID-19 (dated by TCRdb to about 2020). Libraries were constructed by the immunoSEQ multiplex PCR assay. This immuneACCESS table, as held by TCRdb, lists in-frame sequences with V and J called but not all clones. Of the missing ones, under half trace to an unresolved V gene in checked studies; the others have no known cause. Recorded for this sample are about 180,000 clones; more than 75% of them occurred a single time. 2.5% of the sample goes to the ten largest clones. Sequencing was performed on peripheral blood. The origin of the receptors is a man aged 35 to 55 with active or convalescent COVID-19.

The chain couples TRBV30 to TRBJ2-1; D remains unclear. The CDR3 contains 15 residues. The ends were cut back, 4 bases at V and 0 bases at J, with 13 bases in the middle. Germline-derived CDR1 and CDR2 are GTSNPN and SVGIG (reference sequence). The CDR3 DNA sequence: TGTGCCTGGACGGTAGATCGGTACTCCTACAATGAGCAGTTCTTC. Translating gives CAWTVDRYSYNEQFF.

Written as DNA, the CDR3 is TGTGCCAGCAGAGGTTCCACAGCCGGCTACACCTTC. It specifies CASRGSTAGYTF. The V call is TRBV28, the J call TRBJ1-2; D is ambiguous. The V and J ends lost 6 bases and 8 bases respectively, with 13 bases between them. This CDR3 has 12 amino acids. In germline, CDR1 is MDHEN, CDR2 SYDVKM.

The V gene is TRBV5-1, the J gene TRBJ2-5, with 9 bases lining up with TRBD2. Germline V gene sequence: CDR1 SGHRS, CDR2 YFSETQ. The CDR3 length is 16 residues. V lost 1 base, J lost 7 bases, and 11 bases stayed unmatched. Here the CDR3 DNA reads TGCGCCAGCAGCTTGTTAGCGGGGGCCCAGTCAGGGACCCAGTACTTC. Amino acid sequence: CASSLLAGAQSGTQYF.

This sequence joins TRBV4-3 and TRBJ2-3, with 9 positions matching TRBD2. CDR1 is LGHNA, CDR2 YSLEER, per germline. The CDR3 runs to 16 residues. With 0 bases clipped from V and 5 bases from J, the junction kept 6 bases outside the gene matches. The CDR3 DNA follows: TGCGCCAGCAGCCAAGAGCGGGGGGGCCAAGGAGATACGCAGTATTTT. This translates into CASSQERGGQGDTQYF.

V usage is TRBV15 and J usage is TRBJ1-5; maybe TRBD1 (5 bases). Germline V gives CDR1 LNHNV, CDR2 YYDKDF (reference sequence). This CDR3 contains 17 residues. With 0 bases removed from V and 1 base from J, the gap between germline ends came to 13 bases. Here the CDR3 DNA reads TGTGCCACCAGCAGAGATCGTATAGGGGCGAGCAATCAGCCCCAGCATTTT. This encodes CATSRDRIGASNQPQHF.

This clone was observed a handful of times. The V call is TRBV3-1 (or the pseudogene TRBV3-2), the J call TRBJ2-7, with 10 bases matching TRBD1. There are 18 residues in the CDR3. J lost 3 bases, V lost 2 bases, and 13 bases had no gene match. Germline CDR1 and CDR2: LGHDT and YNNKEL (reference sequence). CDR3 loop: CASSQRRQPRDRGYEQYF. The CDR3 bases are TGTGCCAGCAGCCAACGACGCCAACCCAGGGACAGGGGCTACGAGCAGTACTTC.

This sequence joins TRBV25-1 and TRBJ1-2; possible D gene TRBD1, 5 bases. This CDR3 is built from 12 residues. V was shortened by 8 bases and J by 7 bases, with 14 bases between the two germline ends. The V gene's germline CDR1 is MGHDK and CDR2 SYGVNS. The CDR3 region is CASFSGGTGYTF. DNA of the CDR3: TGTGCCAGCTTTAGTGGCGGGACTGGCTACACCTTC.

The CDR3 loop reads CASSLVGVVGTDTQYF. CDR3 in DNA: TGTGCCAGCAGCTTAGTCGGGGTCGTGGGCACAGATACGCAGTATTTT. The chain links TRBV7-2 to TRBJ2-3, with TRBD2 as a possible D gene (5 bases). This CDR3 is 16 amino acids long. In germline, CDR1 is SGHTA, CDR2 FQGNSA. V was cut by 1 base and J by 1 base, with 12 bases left in between. Combining the CDR3 with reference TRBV7-2 and TRBJ2-3 gives the whole variable domain GAGVSQSPSNKVTEKGKDVELRCDPISGHTALYWYRQSLGQGLEFLIYFQGNSAPDKSGLPSDRFSAERTGGSVSTLTIQRTQQEDSAVYLCASSLVGVVGTDTQYFGPGTRLTVL.

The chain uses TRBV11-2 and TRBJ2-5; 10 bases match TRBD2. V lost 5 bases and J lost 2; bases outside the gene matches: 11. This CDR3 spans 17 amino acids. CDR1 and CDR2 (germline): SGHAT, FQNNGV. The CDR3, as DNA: TGTGCCAGCAGCCGGAGGGGCCTAGCGGGGGCACAAGAGACCCAGTACTTC. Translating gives CASSRRGLAGAQETQYF.

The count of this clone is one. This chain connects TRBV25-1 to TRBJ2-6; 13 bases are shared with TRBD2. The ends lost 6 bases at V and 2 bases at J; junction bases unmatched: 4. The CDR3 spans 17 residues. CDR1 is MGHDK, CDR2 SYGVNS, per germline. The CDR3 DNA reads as TGTGCCAGCAGCTCACTAGCGGGGGGGCCTGGGGCCAACGTCCTGACTTTC. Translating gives CASSSLAGGPGANVLTF. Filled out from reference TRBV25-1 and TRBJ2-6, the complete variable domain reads EADIYQTPRYLVIGTGKKITLECSQTMGHDKMYWYQQDPGMELHLIHYSYGVNSTEKGDLSSESTVSRIRTEHFPLTLESARPSHTSQYLCASSSLAGGPGANVLTFGAGSRLTVL.

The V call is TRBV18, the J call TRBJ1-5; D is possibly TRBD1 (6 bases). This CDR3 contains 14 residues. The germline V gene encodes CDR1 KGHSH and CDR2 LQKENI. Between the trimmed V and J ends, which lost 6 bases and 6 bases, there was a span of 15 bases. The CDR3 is CASSETGPGQPQHF. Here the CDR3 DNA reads TGTGCCAGCTCGGAAACAGGGCCAGGTCAGCCCCAGCATTTT.